This T cell receptor (beta chain) came from a study of T cell responses to AZD1222 COVID-19 vaccine (dated by TCRdb to the early 2020s). With respect to the entire study: TCR sequencing was performed for more than 230 trial participants, of whom roughly 200 were given two doses of AZD1222 and 26 were given two doses of MenACWY control vaccine. Enrollment into the trials was organized by age into subgroups of 18-55, 56-69 and 70-plus years, and those subgroups contained approximately 160, 26 and 62 TCR-sequenced participants, respectively.

What the time point label conveys for this sample: baseline before first vaccination. The treatment or condition label corresponds to: meningococcal conjugate vaccine given as trial control. Vaccinee samples were obtained from the UK trials COV001 and COV002, which included a single-blind randomized controlled phase 2/3 trial of AZD1222 (ChAdOx1 nCoV-19) in healthy adults. For TCRbeta chain sequencing, PBMC samples were collected from trial participants at day 0 and at day 28 after the second dose. As encoded in the germline V gene, CDR1 is SGHTS while CDR2 is YDEGEE. From the cysteine up to the phenylalanine, the CDR3 has a length of 13 residues. Of the read, only the CDR3 DNA is kept; its 39 bases are in frame from base 1. Between the V and J ends, shortened by 2 bases and 7 bases respectively, the junction contains 10 bases. On the study overall, not on this receptor specifically: After two AZD1222 doses, both the breadth and the depth of spike-specific TCRs were significantly higher than at day 0 and than in MenACWY recipients. Reportedly, almost half of the unique spike-specific TCRs recognized epitopes lying outside the regions that are mutated in the B.1.351 and B.1.1.7 variants. Participants were mostly white British and included more females than males, and it was suggested by the authors that clonal diversity may have been underestimated. No day 14 peak-response samples were available, so repertoires were characterized only after the peak T cell response. The vaccine-associated CD4 TCRs covered the entire spike protein, and the dominant responses fell in regions 160-218 and 743-854. Conclusions about previously exposed vaccinees are limited because only five or six AZD1222 recipients were SARS-CoV-2 seropositive at baseline. In the small 56-69-year group, the increase in depth fell short of significance, most likely because of low power.

A remark on this clone: The antigen it binds to is not known. The input lacks base qualities; no much larger clone sits a single base away.

The CDR3 regions of human TCRbeta chains were analyzed by immunosequencing. In the authors' own workflow: TCRs in the repertoires were compared against a reference library of SARS-CoV-2-specific TCRs that had been generated with the MIRA antigen-specificity platform. Breadth meant the fraction of unique TCRs that were SARS-CoV-2-associated, whereas depth meant the fraction of total T cells that were SARS-CoV-2-associated. Using the MIRA data, every spike-specific TCR was mapped to the spike region that the TCR reacted to and assigned to either a CD4 or a CD8 class. Log10-transformed breadth and depth values were compared by one-way ANOVA with Sidak's multiple comparisons tests. This immuneACCESS table, as held by TCRdb, lists in-frame sequences with V and J called but not all clones. Of the missing ones, under half trace to an unresolved V gene in checked studies; the others have no known cause. Clone size and V and J calls were adopted from that table, with D and trimming inferred from the DNA. In all, the sample holds over 150,000 clones, and approximately 87% of those were seen once. The ten largest clonotypes hold more than 5.5% of the sample.

The material sequenced was peripheral blood, taken on day 0 of MenACWY control vaccination. The rearrangement joined TRBV5-8 to TRBJ2-1, with the identity of the D gene unclear. The clonotype originates from an adult in good health. This receptor has the CDR3 CASSLIALNEQFF. The nucleotide sequence reads as follows: TGTGCCAGCAGCTTAATAGCCCTTAATGAGCAGTTCTTC.